What follows are 20 T cell receptor beta chains derived from one specimen sequenced in a study of control samples from healthy donors and cancer patients. TCRdb keeps only in-frame clones here, not all; method: immunoSEQ multiplex PCR. The sample holds some 77,000 clones, 70% to 90% seen once. The sample taken for sequencing was blood. Receptors were obtained from an older woman in good health.

The chain is built from TRBV28 and TRBJ2-3; TRBD2 agrees at 11 bases. The V segment lost 5 bases and the J segment 0 bases; nucleotides outside the gene matches: 1. This CDR3 is built from 15 residues. Per the germline V gene, CDR1 is MDHEN and CDR2 is SYDVKM. The CDR3 spells CASSRLAGSTDTQYF. The CDR3 coding sequence is TGTGCCAGCAGTAGACTAGCGGGAAGCACAGATACGCAGTATTTT.

This clone was counted a few times. V gene TRBV10-1 combines with J gene TRBJ2-7; TRBD2 aligns across 9 bases. In germline, CDR1 is WNHNN, CDR2 SYGVQD (reference sequence). V lost 4 bases and J lost 3; bases outside the gene matches: 7. The CDR3 has 15 amino acids. The CDR3 nucleotides are TGCGCCAGCAGTGCGTTAGCGGGGGCTGACTACGAGCAGTACTTC. Residues: CASSALAGADYEQYF.

The chain is built from TRBV5-1 and TRBJ1-1; D uncertain. CDR3 length equals 13 residues. The germline gives CDR1 SGHRS, CDR2 YFSETQ. Trimming stripped 7 bases from V and 0 bases from J, with 10 bases between. CDR3 sequence reads: CASGDTMNTEAFF. CDR3 DNA: TGCGCCAGCGGAGACACGATGAACACTGAAGCTTTCTTT.

This clone has just one count. This chain links TRBV5-1 with TRBJ2-7; 7 bases are shared with TRBD1. The germline gives CDR1 SGHRS, CDR2 YFSETQ. The V segment lost 2 bases and the J segment 10 bases; nucleotides outside the gene matches: 6. The CDR3 extends over 12 amino acids. The CDR3 loop is CASSFDRDVQYF. The CDR3 nucleotides read TGCGCCAGCAGCTTTGACAGGGACGTCCAGTACTTC.

The genes are TRBV19 and TRBJ1-5; 7 positions agree with TRBD1. Germline values: CDR1 LNHDA, CDR2 SQIVND (reference sequence). V shed 11 bases and J 2 bases; nucleotides not matched to a gene: 12. The CDR3 length is 15 residues. CDR3 loop: CAARPAGTGNQPQHF. In DNA form, the CDR3 reads TGTGCCGCTAGACCGGCCGGGACAGGCAATCAGCCCCAGCATTTT.

In DNA, the CDR3 is TGTGCCAGCAGTGACAGGGTAGGCTATGGCTACACCTTC. This sequence encodes CASSDRVGYGYTF. The chain is built from TRBV6-1 and TRBJ1-2, with a weak D call TRBD1 (5 bases). Trimming pared 3 bases from V and 4 bases from J, leaving 9 bases between. Germline values: CDR1 MNHNS, CDR2 SASEGT. The CDR3 sequence is 13 residues long.

The chain joins TRBV7-2 to TRBJ1-1; D not resolved. V was clipped by 7 bases and J by 5 bases, with 20 bases between them. Germline loops: CDR1 SGHTA, CDR2 FQGNSA. The CDR3 covers 15 residues. CDR3 in DNA: TGTGCCAGCAACCCGGACGCGGCCGTTCGGACTGAAGCTTTCTTT. It is translated as CASNPDAAVRTEAFF.

This clone was recorded once. CDR3 protein: CASSLGRGDTEAFF. The CDR3 DNA follows: TGTGCCAGCAGCTTGGGAAGGGGGGACACTGAAGCTTTCTTT. This rearrangement joins TRBV5-4 to TRBJ1-1, with a tentative D call TRBD1 (6 bases). Trimming cost V 0 bases and J 3 bases, with 9 bases left between them. CDR1 and CDR2 (germline): SGHNT, YYREEE (reference sequence). This CDR3 region has 14 residues.

J is TRBJ1-1 and V is TRBV6-1; 8 nucleotides align to TRBD1. This CDR3 comprises 13 residues. With V trimmed by 3 bases and J by 5 bases, 2 bases remained unmatched. From germline, CDR1 is MNHNS and CDR2 SASEGT. CDR3 amino acids: CASSETGVTEAFF. The CDR3 region has the DNA TGTGCCAGCAGTGAGACAGGGGTAACTGAAGCTTTCTTT.

The chain uses TRBV18 and TRBJ1-1; unclear D gene. Germline assignment: CDR1 KGHSH and CDR2 LQKENI. The V gene lost 2 bases and the J gene lost 7 bases, with 11 bases spanning the gap. The CDR3 sequence is 13 residues long. The CDR3 region has the DNA TGTGCCAGCTCACCAGCGGAGGGCGGTGAAGCTTTCTTT. Amino acid sequence: CASSPAEGGEAFF.

This rearrangement joins TRBV18 to TRBJ1-1; possible D gene TRBD1, 6 bases. Trimming removed 3 bases from V and 3 bases from J, with 14 bases in between. CDR1 is KGHSH, CDR2 LQKENI, per germline. The CDR3 consists of 15 residues. This chain's CDR3 is CASSPLTGYYTEAFF. DNA of the CDR3: TGTGCCAGCTCACCCTTGACAGGCTATTACACTGAAGCTTTCTTT.

The V gene is TRBV10-3, the J gene TRBJ2-3; the D is unclear. V lost 8 bases to trimming and J lost 5 bases, with 11 bases between them. This CDR3 is 12 amino acids long. Germline V gene data show CDR1 as ENHRY and CDR2 as SYGVKD. The CDR3 region has the DNA TGTGCCATCGGGCGGCCTCAAGATACGCAGTATTTT. The encoded protein is CAIGRPQDTQYF.

This clone was seen a handful of times. The rearrangement links TRBV3-1 (or the pseudogene TRBV3-2) to TRBJ1-5, with D unclear. The germline V and J ends were trimmed by 2 bases and 0 bases, with 8 bases remaining between them. The CDR3 has 15 amino acids. The germline CDR1 and CDR2 sequences are LGHDT and YNNKEL (reference sequence). The CDR3 coding sequence is TGTGCCAGCAGCCAACAGTGGGGTAGCAATCAGCCCCAGCATTTT. This encodes CASSQQWGSNQPQHF.

The rearrangement links TRBV28 to TRBJ1-2, with D perhaps TRBD1 (5 bases). Per germline, CDR1 MDHEN and CDR2 SYDVKM. CDR3 length: 14 amino acids. Trimming left V 2 bases short and J 7 bases short, with 14 bases between. CDR3 DNA sequence: TGTGCCAGCAGTTTAGGGTCGGGGGTGAGTGGCTACACCTTC. The encoded protein is CASSLGSGVSGYTF.

CDR3 DNA sequence: TGTGCCAGCAGTTTCGGGTGGGGCTACACCTTC. Protein sequence: CASSFGWGYTF. This rearrangement joins TRBV28 to TRBJ1-2; no reliable D call. Germline values: CDR1 MDHEN, CDR2 SYDVKM. The germline V and J ends were trimmed by 3 bases and 8 bases, with 7 bases remaining between them. The CDR3 loop spans 11 amino acids.

This clone was observed a few times. J is TRBJ2-6 and V is TRBV5-1; a possible D gene is TRBD1 (6 bases). This CDR3 contains 17 residues. Trimming stripped 0 bases from V and 4 bases from J, with 14 bases between. The germline V gene has CDR1 SGHRS and CDR2 YFSETQ. The CDR3 DNA follows: TGCGCCAGCAGCTTGGTCCCACAGGGCGAGGGGGCCAACGTCCTGACTTTC. This gives the protein CASSLVPQGEGANVLTF.

The chain links TRBV14 to TRBJ1-6; 11 nucleotides align to TRBD1. V lost 0 bases and J lost 10; bases outside the gene matches: 2. Germline lookup yields CDR1 SGHDN and CDR2 FVKESK. The CDR3 sequence is 15 residues long. The CDR3, as DNA: TGTGCCAGCAGCCAAGAGGGACAGGGGGGGTCACCCCTCCACTTT. Amino acid sequence: CASSQEGQGGSPLHF. The full variable domain, rest sourced from reference TRBV14 and TRBJ1-6, is EAGVTQFPSHSVIEKGQTVTLRCDPISGHDNLYWYRRVMGKEIKFLLHFVKESKQDESGMPNNRFLAERTGGTYSTLKVQPAELEDSGVYFCASSQEGQGGSPLHFGNGTRLTVT.

The V and J genes are TRBV4-3 and TRBJ2-7; 8 bases match TRBD2. V lost 1 base, J lost 0 bases, and 14 bases stayed unmatched. The CDR3 sequence is 19 residues long. Germline V gene data show CDR1 as LGHNA and CDR2 as YSLEER. In DNA form, the CDR3 reads TGCGCCAGCAGCCAAGGGGTGGATTGGCGGGAGGCCCCCTCCTACGAGCAGTACTTC. This encodes CASSQGVDWREAPSYEQYF.

The V and J genes are TRBV5-6 and TRBJ1-2; unclear D gene. Germline lookup yields CDR1 SGHDT and CDR2 YYEEEE. Between the trimmed V and J ends, which lost 4 bases and 8 bases, there was a span of 24 bases. The CDR3 sequence is 16 residues long. Here the CDR3 reads CASSRSVRAITEGYTF. For the CDR3, the DNA is TGTGCCAGCAGCCGAAGTGTACGGGCCATAACGGAAGGCTACACCTTC.

The chain joins TRBV5-1 to TRBJ2-3, with a weak D call TRBD2 (6 bases). This CDR3 spans 15 amino acids. Germline V gives CDR1 SGHRS, CDR2 YFSETQ. V was pared by 1 base and J by 4 bases, with 13 bases between. Here the CDR3 DNA reads TGCGCCAGCAGCTTGAGATCCGGGGAGGCAGATACGCAGTATTTT. Translated: CASSLRSGEADTQYF.